A single T cell receptor beta chain is shown here with its context. Its antigen is currently unknown. Compared with germline, one end of the junction differs, possibly owing to a read error. The data stem from a study of T cell responses to AZD1222 COVID-19 vaccine. Findings and caveats of the study: The CD4 TCRs associated with vaccination extended across spike and predominated at 160-218 and 743-854.

Assay used: immunoSEQ multiplex PCR; TCRdb lists only in-frame clones, some missing. The data hold about 200,000 clones, with approximately 94% observed a single time. Per germline, CDR1 SGHRS and CDR2 YFSETQ. This CDR3 contains 17 residues. The clonotype comes from an adult who received the MenACWY meningococcal vaccine as a control. The source was peripheral blood, collected 28 days after the second dose of the MenACWY control vaccine. This chain links TRBV5-1 with TRBJ2-5, with TRBD2 matching over 11 bases. The CDR3: CASSLAVAGGNQETQYF. The CDR3 region has the DNA TGCGCCAGCAGCTTGGCGGTAGCGGGAGGGAACCAGGAGACCCAGTACTTC.